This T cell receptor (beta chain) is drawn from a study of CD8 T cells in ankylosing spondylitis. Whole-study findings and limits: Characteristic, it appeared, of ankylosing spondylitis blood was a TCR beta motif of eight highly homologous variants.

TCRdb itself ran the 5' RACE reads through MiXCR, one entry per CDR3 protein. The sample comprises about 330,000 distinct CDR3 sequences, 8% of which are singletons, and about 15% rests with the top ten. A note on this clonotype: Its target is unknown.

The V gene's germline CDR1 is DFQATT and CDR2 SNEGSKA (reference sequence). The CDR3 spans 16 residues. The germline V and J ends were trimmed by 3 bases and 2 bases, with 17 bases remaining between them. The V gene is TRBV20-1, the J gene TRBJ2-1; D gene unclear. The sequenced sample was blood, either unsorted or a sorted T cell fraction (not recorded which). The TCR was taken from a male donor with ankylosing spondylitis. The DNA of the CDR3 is TGCAGTGCTAGGGGCCATTTGGCCCTTACCTACAATGAGCAGTTCTTC. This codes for CSARGHLALTYNEQFF.